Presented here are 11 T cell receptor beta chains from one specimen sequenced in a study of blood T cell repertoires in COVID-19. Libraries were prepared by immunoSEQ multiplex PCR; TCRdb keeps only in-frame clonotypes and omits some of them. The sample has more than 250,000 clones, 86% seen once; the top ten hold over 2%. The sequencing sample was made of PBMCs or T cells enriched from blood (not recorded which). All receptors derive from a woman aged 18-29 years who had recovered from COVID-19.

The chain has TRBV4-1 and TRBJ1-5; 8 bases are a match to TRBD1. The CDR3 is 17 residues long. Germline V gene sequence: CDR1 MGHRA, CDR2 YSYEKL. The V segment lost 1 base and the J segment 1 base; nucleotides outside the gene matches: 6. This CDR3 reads CASSQGTQGVSNQPQHF. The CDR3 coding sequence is TGCGCCAGCAGCCAAGGGACACAGGGGGTCAGCAATCAGCCCCAGCATTTT.

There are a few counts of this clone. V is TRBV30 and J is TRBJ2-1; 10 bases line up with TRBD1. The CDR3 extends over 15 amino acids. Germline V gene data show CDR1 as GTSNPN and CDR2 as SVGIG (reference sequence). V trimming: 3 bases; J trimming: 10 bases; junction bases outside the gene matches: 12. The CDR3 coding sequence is TGTGCCTGGAGCGCCGGGGGACAGGGGACGGGAGAGCAGTTCTTC. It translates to CAWSAGGQGTGEQFF.

The CDR3 region is CASSLVATKGDQGMNTEAFF. The CDR3 bases are TGTGCCAGCAGCCTAGTAGCCACGAAGGGAGATCAGGGGATGAACACTGAAGCTTTCTTT. The chain has TRBV7-8 and TRBJ1-1; a weak D match, TRBD1 (6 bases). The CDR3 is 20 amino acids. Germline V lookup: CDR1 SGHVS, CDR2 FQNEAQ. Trimming took off 5 bases at V and 0 bases at J, with 28 bases between the two ends.

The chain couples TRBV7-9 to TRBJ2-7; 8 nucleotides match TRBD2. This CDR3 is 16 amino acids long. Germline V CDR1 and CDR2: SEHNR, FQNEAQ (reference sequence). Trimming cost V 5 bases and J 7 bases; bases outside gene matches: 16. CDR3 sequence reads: CASSPTAGATIAEQYF. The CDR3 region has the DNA TGTGCCAGCAGCCCTACAGCGGGGGCCACGATCGCAGAGCAGTACTTC.

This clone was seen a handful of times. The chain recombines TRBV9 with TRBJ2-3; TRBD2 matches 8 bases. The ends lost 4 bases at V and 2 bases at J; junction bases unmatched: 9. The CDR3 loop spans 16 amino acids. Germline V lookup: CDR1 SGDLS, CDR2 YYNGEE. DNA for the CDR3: TGTGCCAGCAGCCCACCGGGGGGGCATTTCACAGATACGCAGTATTTT. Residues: CASSPPGGHFTDTQYF.

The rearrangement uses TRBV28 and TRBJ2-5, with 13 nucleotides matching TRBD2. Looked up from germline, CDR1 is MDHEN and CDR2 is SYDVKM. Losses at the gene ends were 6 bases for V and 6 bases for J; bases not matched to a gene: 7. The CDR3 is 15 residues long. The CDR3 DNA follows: TGTGCCAGCAGGGGGTGGACTAGCGGGAGTAAGACCCAGTACTTC. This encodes CASRGWTSGSKTQYF.

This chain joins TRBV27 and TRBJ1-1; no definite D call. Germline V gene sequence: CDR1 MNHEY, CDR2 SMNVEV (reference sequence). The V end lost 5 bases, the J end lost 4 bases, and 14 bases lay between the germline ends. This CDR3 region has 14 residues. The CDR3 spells CASSGREAGTEAFF. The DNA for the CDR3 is TGTGCCAGCAGTGGAAGGGAGGCGGGCACTGAAGCTTTCTTT.

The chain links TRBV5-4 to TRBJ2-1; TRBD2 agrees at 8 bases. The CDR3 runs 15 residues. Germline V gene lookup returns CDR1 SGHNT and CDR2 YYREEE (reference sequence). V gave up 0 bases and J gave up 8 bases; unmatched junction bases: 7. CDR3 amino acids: CASSLEVAGPDEQFF. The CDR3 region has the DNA TGTGCCAGCAGCTTGGAGGTAGCGGGACCGGATGAGCAGTTCTTC.

Here the CDR3 reads CASSEAGIADTQYF. Here the CDR3 DNA reads TGCGCCAGCAGCGAAGCGGGAATTGCAGATACGCAGTATTTT. This rearrangement joins TRBV5-1 to TRBJ2-3; TRBD2 matches 7 bases. The ends lost 4 bases at V and 4 bases at J; junction bases unmatched: 6. Germline assignment: CDR1 SGHRS and CDR2 YFSETQ. The CDR3 consists of 14 residues.

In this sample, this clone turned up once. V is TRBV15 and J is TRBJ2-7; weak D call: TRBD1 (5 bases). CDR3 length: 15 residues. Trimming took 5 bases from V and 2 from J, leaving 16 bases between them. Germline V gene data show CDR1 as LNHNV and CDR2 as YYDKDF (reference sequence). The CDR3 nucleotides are TGTGCCACCAGCGCCCAGGGATTTTTAACCTACGAGCAGTACTTC. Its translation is CATSAQGFLTYEQYF.

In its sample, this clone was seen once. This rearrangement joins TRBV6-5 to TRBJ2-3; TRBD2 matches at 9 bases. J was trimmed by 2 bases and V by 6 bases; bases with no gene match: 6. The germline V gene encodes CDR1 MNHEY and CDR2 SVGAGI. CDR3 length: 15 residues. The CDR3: CASSAGTSNTDTQYF. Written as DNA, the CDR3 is TGTGCCAGCAGCGCCGGGACTAGCAACACAGATACGCAGTATTTT.